Listed below are T cell receptor beta chains from one sample, sequenced in a study of OX40 agonist ivuxolimab in advanced cancers. Sequencing used immunoSEQ multiplex PCR; TCRdb keeps in-frame clones, though not all of them. The sample has under 100,000 clones, around four fifths seen once; the top ten hold approximately 0.85%. The source was CD4+ or CD8+ T cells sorted from blood, collected in a trial of the OX40 agonist ivuxolimab. These receptors came from an adult with an advanced solid tumor such as melanoma, head and neck, liver or kidney cancer. Each CDR3 is given with its conserved first and last residue. A D gene is named only where the DNA matches it firmly. Size tells how often a clone was seen (once, few, many) or the class of an expanded clone, and some rows leave it out.

11,once,.,TRBJ2-3,TRBV2,CASWISGTQYF,TGTGCCAGCTGGATCTCGGGTACGCAGTATTTT
14,.,.,TRBJ1-2,TRBV10-1,CASSEPGRDYGYTF,TGCGCCAGCAGTGAGCCAGGGAGGGACTATGGCTACACCTTC
14,.,TRBD1,TRBJ1-1,TRBV6-1,CASSEFERGRGAFF,TGTGCCAGCAGTGAGTTCGAGAGGGGGCGGGGAGCTTTCTTT
14,.,TRBD1,TRBJ1-3,TRBV7-2,CASSTGASGNTIYF,TGTGCCAGCAGCACAGGGGCCTCTGGAAACACCATATATTTT
16,.,.,TRBJ2-3,TRBV18,CASSHTTGPSTDTQYF,TGTGCCAGCTCACATACGACAGGTCCTAGCACAGATACGCAGTATTTT
13,.,.,TRBJ1-2,TRBV12-5,CASGTQTDYGYTF,TGTGCTAGCGGGACTCAGACCGACTATGGCTACACCTTC
14,.,.,TRBJ1-1,TRBV9,CASSVSREGTEAFF,TGTGCCAGCAGCGTGTCTAGAGAGGGGACTGAAGCTTTCTTT
14,.,.,TRBJ2-2,TRBV7-6,CASRYTIDTGELFF,TGTGCCAGCAGATATACAATAGACACCGGGGAGCTGTTTTTT
16,.,.,TRBJ2-5,TRBV4-2,CASSQGRFPNQETQYF,TGTGCCAGCAGCCAAGGTCGTTTTCCGAACCAAGAGACCCAGTACTTC
13,.,.,TRBJ1-2,TRBV18,CASSGGPNYGYTF,TGTGCCAGCTCAGGAGGCCCCAACTATGGCTACACCTTC
13,.,.,TRBJ2-5,TRBV5-1,CASSFRQRETQYF,TGCGCCAGCAGCTTTCGACAGAGGGAGACCCAGTACTTC